This T cell receptor beta chain was recovered during a study of blood T cell repertoires in COVID-19. Study as a whole: Sample material is recorded as cDNA or gDNA derived from T cells, B-cell-depleted T cells, or PBMCs.

The V end was cut by 3 bases, the J end by 2 bases, with 13 bases between. Looked up from germline, CDR1 is KGHSH and CDR2 is LQKENI. This CDR3 is built from 15 residues. In the original analysis: Estimation of nucleated cell counts relied on the amplification of reference gene primers. Profiled with immunoSEQ multiplex PCR; TCRdb holds only in-frame clones, not every one. The V and J calls and the clone size are those of that table, but D and trimming were determined from the DNA. The sample lists about 180,000 clones, 88% occurring once. The rearrangement joins TRBV18 to TRBJ1-1, with D uncertain. Material for sequencing was peripheral blood. This clonotype was sampled from a woman in her thirties with acute or convalescent COVID-19. The CDR3 sequence is CASSPNAAGNTEAFF. CDR3 in DNA: TGTGCCAGCTCACCGAACGCGGCCGGTAACACTGAAGCTTTCTTT.